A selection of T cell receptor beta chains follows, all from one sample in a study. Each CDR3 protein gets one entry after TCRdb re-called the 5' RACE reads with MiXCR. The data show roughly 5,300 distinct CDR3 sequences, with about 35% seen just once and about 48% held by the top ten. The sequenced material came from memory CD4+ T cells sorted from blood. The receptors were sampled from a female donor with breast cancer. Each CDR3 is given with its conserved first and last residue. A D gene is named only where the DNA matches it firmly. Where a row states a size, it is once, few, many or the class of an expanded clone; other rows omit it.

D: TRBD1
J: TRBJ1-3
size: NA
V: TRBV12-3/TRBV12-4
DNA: TGTGCCAGCAGTTCTCGTCAGGGGGCGGCTGGAAGCACCATGTATTTT
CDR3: CASSSRQGAAGSTMYF

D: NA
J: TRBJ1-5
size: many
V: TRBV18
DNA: TGTGCCAGCTCACCACTCGAAGGGACAAATCAGCCCCAGCATTTT
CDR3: CASSPLEGTNQPQHF

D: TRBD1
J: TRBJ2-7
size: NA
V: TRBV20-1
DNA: TGCAGTGCTAGTAGCCTAAGTTTGGGACAGGGGGGTTACGAGCAGTACTTC
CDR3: CSASSLSLGQGGYEQYF

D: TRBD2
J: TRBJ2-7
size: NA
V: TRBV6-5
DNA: TGTGCCAGCAGTTGCGGACTAGCAAGCTACGAGCAGTACTTC
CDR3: CASSCGLASYEQYF

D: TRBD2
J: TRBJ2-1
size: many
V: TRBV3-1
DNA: TGTGCCAGCAGCCATGTAGCGGGGAGCTCCTACAATGAGCAGTTCTTC
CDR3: CASSHVAGSSYNEQFF

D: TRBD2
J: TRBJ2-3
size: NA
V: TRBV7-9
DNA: TGTGCCAGCAGCCCTGGGACTAGCGGGTACCCTAGCACAGATACGCAGTATTTT
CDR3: CASSPGTSGYPSTDTQYF

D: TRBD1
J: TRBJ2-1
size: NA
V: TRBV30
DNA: TGTGCCTGGAGTGTACCGGGACAGGGGCACTACAATGAGCAGTTCTTC
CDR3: CAWSVPGQGHYNEQFF

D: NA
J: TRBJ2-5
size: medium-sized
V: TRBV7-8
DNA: TGTGCCAGCAGCCCACCTCGGAGGACCCAGTACTTC
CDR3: CASSPPRRTQYF

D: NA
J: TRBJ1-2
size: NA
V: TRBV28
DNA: TGTGCCAGCAGTTTATCCCCAGGCCCCTATGGCTACACCTTC
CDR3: CASSLSPGPYGYTF

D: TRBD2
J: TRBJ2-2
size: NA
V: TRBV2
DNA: TGTGCCAGCAAGACTAGCTGGACCGGGGAGCTGTTTTTT
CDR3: CASKTSWTGELFF

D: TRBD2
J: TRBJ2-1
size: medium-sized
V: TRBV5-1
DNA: TGCGCCAGCAGGGGCGGGAGCTCAGGCAATGAGCAGTTCTTC
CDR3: CASRGGSSGNEQFF

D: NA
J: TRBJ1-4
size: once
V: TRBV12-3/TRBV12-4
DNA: TGTGCCAGCGGAAACAGGAGCGAACTGTTTTTT
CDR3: CASGNRSELFF

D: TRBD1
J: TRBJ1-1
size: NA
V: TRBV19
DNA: TGTGCCAGTAGCACCGACAGGGGGTACTTGAACACTGAAGCTTTCTTT
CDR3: CASSTDRGYLNTEAFF

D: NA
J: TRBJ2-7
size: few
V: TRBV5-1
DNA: TGCGCCAGCAGCGTGAAGCCAGATGGATACGAGCAGTACTTC
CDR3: CASSVKPDGYEQYF

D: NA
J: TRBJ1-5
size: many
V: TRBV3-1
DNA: TGTGCCAGCAGCCAAGGGCTACAGAATCAGCCCCAGCATTTT
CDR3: CASSQGLQNQPQHF

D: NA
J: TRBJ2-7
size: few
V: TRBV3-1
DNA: TGTGCCAGCAGCCACTCCTACGAGCAGTACTTC
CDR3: CASSHSYEQYF

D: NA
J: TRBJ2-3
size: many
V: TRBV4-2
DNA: TGTGCCAGCAGCCAAGAGGGGGGCCTGTTCGGACTAGGGAATGCAGATACGCAGTATTTT
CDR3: CASSQEGGLFGLGNADTQYF

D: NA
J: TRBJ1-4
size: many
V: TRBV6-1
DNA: TGTGCCAGCCGGTGGAGGGGATCAGACGAAAAACTGTTTTTT
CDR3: CASRWRGSDEKLFF

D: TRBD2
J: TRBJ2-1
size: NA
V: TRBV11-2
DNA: TGTGCCAGCAGCTACGGACTAGCGGGATATAGGAATGAGCAGTTCTTC
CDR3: CASSYGLAGYRNEQFF

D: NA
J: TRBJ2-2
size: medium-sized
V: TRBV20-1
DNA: TGCAGTGCTAGGGACCCTTCGAACACCGGGGAGCTGTTTTTT
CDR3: CSARDPSNTGELFF

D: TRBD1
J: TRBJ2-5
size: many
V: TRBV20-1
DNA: TGCAGTGCTACCTCCGGGACAGCAAAAGAGACCCAGTACTTC
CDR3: CSATSGTAKETQYF

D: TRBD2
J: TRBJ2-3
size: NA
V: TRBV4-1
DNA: TGCGCCGGCAGCCAAAAAGCGGGAGGGCTAACAGATACGCAGTATTTT
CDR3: CAGSQKAGGLTDTQYF

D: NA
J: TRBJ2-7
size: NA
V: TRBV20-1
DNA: TGCAGTGCTAGAGAGGACAGCTCCTACGAGCAGTACTTC
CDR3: CSAREDSSYEQYF

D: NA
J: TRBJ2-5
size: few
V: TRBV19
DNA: TGTGCCAGTAAGCCTCCGTGGGGGGCGAGGGTAGAGACCCAGTACTTC
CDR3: CASKPPWGARVETQYF

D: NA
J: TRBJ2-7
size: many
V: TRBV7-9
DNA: TGTGCCAGCAGCTTAGGACTAGCCTACGAGCAGTACTTC
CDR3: CASSLGLAYEQYF

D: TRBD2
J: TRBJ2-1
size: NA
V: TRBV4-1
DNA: TGCGCCAGCAGCCCGGGACTAGCGGGAGTCAATGAGCAGTTCTTC
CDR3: CASSPGLAGVNEQFF

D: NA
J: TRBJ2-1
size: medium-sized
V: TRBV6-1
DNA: TGTGCCAGCAGTGAATTGGGGACTCGTTTTGAGCAGTTCTTC
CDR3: CASSELGTRFEQFF

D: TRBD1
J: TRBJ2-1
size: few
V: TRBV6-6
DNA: TGTGCCAGCAGTTACAGGACAGGATACAATGAGCAGTTCTTC
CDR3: CASSYRTGYNEQFF

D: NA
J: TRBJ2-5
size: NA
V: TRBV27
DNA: TGTGCCAGCAGTCCTCAGGGTGAGGAGACCCAGTACTTC
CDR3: CASSPQGEETQYF

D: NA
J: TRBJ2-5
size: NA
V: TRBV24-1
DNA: TGTGCCACCGCAACGGGGGAAGAGACCCAGTACTTC
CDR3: CATATGEETQYF

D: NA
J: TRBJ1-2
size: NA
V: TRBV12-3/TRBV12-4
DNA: TGTGCCAGCAGGACAGCTTATGGCTACACCTTC
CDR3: CASRTAYGYTF

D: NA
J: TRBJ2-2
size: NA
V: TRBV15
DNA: TGTGCCACCAGCAGAGACATATTACTGGGTACGCCGAACACCGGGGAGCTGTTTTTT
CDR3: CATSRDILLGTPNTGELFF

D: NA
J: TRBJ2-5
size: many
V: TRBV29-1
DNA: TGCAGCGTTGATTTTGTTGTGGGGGAGACCCAGTACTTC
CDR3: CSVDFVVGETQYF

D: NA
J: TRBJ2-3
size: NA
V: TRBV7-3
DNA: TGTGCCAGCAGCCCATCCCGGGCGCGGTTTGGGAATACGCAGTATTTT
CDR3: CASSPSRARFGNTQYF